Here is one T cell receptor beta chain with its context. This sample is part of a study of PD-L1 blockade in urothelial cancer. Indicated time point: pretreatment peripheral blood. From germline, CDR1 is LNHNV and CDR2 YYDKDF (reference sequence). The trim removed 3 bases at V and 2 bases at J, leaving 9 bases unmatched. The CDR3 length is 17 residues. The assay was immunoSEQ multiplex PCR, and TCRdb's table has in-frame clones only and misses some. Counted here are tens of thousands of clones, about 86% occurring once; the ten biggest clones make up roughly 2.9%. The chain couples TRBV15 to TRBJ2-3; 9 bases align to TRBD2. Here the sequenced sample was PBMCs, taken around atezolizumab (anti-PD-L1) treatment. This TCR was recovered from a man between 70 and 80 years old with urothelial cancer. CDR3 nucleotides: TGTGCCACCAGCAGGAAGAGACTAGCGGAAAACACAGATACGCAGTATTTT. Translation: CATSRKRLAENTDTQYF.